The 14 T cell receptor beta chains listed next were all sequenced from one sample in a study of blood T cell repertoires in COVID-19. TCRdb keeps only in-frame clones here, not all; method: immunoSEQ multiplex PCR. Found here are over 150,000 clones, 85% to 90% of them singletons; the top ten hold 5% to 7.5%. The material sequenced was PBMCs or T cells enriched from blood (not recorded which). Receptors were obtained from a man aged 35 to 55 who had recovered from COVID-19.

With regard to this clone: Distinct nucleotide sequences in the sample also encode this CDR3. The chain recombines TRBV5-1 with TRBJ2-3; 9 bases line up with TRBD2. The V segment lost 0 bases and the J segment 1 base; nucleotides outside the gene matches: 3. The CDR3 length is 16 residues. Germline CDR1 is SGHRS and CDR2 is YFSETQ. The CDR3 DNA follows: TGCGCCAGCAGCTTGGTCCCTAGCGGGGGCACAGATACGCAGTATTTT. Translating it yields CASSLVPSGGTDTQYF.

This rearrangement joins TRBV5-6 to TRBJ2-2; perhaps TRBD1 as D (6 bases). The CDR3 loop spans 16 amino acids. V dropped 0 bases and J dropped 1 base, with 10 bases sitting between them. Germline V gives CDR1 SGHDT, CDR2 YYEEEE. CDR3 sequence (DNA): TGTGCCAGCAGCTTGGGGGCAGGGGTGAACACCGGGGAGCTGTTTTTT. It encodes CASSLGAGVNTGELFF. Together with reference TRBV5-6 and TRBJ2-2, the CDR3 gives the full variable domain: DAGVTQSPTHLIKTRGQQVTLRCSPKSGHDTVSWYQQALGQGPQFIFQYYEEEERQRGNFPDRFSGHQFPNYSSELNVNALLLGDSALYLCASSLGAGVNTGELFFGEGSRLTVL.

The chain joins TRBV6-7 to TRBJ2-3, with unresolved D. TRBV6-7 is an ORF, and what it does is uncertain. Between the trimmed V and J ends, which lost 0 bases and 3 bases, there was a span of 7 bases. There are 14 residues in the CDR3. This CDR3 reads CASSYSRPTDTQYF. CDR3 coding DNA: TGTGCCAGCAGTTACTCGCGTCCAACAGATACGCAGTATTTT.

This clone came up once. The chain couples TRBV7-6 to TRBJ2-5; 13 bases are a match to TRBD2. The germline V gene has CDR1 SGHVS and CDR2 FNYEAQ. This CDR3 spans 16 amino acids. Unmatched junction bases numbered 4, after V lost 5 bases and J lost 1 base. CDR3 bases: TGTGCCAGCAGCCACAGGACTAGCGGGGGCCAAGAGACCCAGTACTTC. It specifies CASSHRTSGGQETQYF.

The V gene is TRBV10-2, the J gene TRBJ2-1, with TRBD2 as a possible D gene (6 bases). The CDR3 runs 13 residues. V was cut by 6 bases and J by 10 bases, with 16 bases left in between. Germline-derived CDR1 and CDR2 are WSHSY and SAAADI. CDR3 residues: CASRGTRGFEQFF. The CDR3 nucleotides are TGCGCCAGCAGGGGGACTCGGGGGTTCGAGCAGTTCTTC.

CDR3 coding DNA: TGTGCCTCCGGTCACGGGACTCCCGCCCACGGCTACACCTTC. Protein sequence: CASGHGTPAHGYTF. The V gene is TRBV19, the J gene TRBJ1-2, with a weak D call TRBD1 (5 bases). V lost 11 bases, J lost 8 bases, and 24 bases lay in between. The CDR3 has 14 amino acids. CDR1 and CDR2 from the germline V gene are LNHDA and SQIVND (reference sequence).

This clone has a single count. The chain couples TRBV10-3 to TRBJ2-7; 8 bases are a match to TRBD1. From germline, CDR1 is ENHRY and CDR2 SYGVKD. The CDR3 is 15 residues long. V lost 2 bases and J lost 2; bases outside the gene matches: 5. This CDR3 reads CAISEEQGDPYEQYF. DNA for the CDR3: TGTGCCATCAGTGAGGAACAGGGGGATCCCTACGAGCAGTACTTC.

This clone was seen a few times. V usage is TRBV18 and J usage is TRBJ1-3; TRBD1 matches 7 bases. The germline V gene has CDR1 KGHSH and CDR2 LQKENI. This CDR3 comprises 15 residues. V shed 5 bases and J 0 bases; nucleotides not matched to a gene: 4. Here the CDR3 DNA reads TGTGCCAGCTCAAAGACAGGGAACTCTGGAAACACCATATATTTT. Protein sequence: CASSKTGNSGNTIYF.

This chain links TRBV10-1 with TRBJ2-2; D not resolved. Germline assignment: CDR1 WNHNN and CDR2 SYGVQD (reference sequence). V was shortened by 3 bases and J by 4 bases, with 15 bases between the two germline ends. CDR3 length equals 16 residues. The CDR3 bases are TGCGCCAGCAGTGATCTTAGCCGGTCGGGCACCGGGGAGCTGTTTTTT. It specifies CASSDLSRSGTGELFF.

The CDR3 nucleotides read TGCAGTGCTAGTCCCCCTGCAACTAATGAAAAACTGTTTTTT. Its translation is CSASPPATNEKLFF. The chain has TRBV20-1 and TRBJ1-4; D unclear. This CDR3 has 14 residues. Trimming cost V 3 bases and J 0 bases, with 8 bases left between them. The germline gives CDR1 DFQATT, CDR2 SNEGSKA (reference sequence).

The chain couples TRBV11-2 to TRBJ2-7, with 8 bases matching TRBD1. Germline CDR1 reads SGHAT; CDR2 reads FQNNGV. Losses at the gene ends were 8 bases for V and 4 bases for J; bases not matched to a gene: 10. The CDR3 is 14 residues long. CDR3 in DNA: TGTGCCAGCTCCTTCGGACAGGGAATTTACGAGCAGTACTTC. Translated: CASSFGQGIYEQYF.

The chain has TRBV4-1 and TRBJ2-5, with TRBD1 matching 9 bases. J was trimmed by 4 bases and V by 0 bases; bases with no gene match: 9. Germline V lookup: CDR1 MGHRA, CDR2 YSYEKL. This CDR3 is 17 amino acids long. The CDR3 region is CASSQDLHGTGLETQYF. The DNA of the CDR3 is TGCGCCAGCAGCCAAGACCTCCACGGGACAGGGCTAGAGACCCAGTACTTC.

V and J are TRBV4-2 and TRBJ2-5, with a tentative D call TRBD1 (6 bases). This CDR3 spans 11 amino acids. CDR1 LGHNA and CDR2 YNFKEQ come from the germline V gene. V lost 4 bases, J lost 13 bases, and 13 bases lay in between. CDR3 region: CASSPRTAGYF. In nucleotides, the CDR3 is TGTGCCAGCAGCCCTCGGACAGCCGGGTACTTC.

As DNA, the CDR3 is TGCGCCAGCAGGAGGGACACTGAAGCTTTCTTT. It is translated as CASRRDTEAFF. The V gene is TRBV4-1, the J gene TRBJ1-1; no clear D. The CDR3 contains 11 residues. V was pared by 6 bases and J by 3 bases, with 5 bases between. The V gene's germline CDR1 is MGHRA and CDR2 YSYEKL.